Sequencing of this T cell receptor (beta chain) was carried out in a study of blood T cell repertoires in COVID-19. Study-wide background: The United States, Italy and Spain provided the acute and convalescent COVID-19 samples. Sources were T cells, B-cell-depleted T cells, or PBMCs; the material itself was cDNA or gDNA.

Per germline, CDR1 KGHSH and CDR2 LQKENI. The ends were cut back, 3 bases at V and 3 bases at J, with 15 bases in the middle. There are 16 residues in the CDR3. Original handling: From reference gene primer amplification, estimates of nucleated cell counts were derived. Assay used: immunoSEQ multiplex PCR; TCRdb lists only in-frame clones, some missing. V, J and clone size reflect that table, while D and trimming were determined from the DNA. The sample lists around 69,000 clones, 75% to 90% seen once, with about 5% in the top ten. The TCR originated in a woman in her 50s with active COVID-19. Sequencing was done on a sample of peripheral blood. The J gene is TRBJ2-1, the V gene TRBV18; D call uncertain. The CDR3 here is CASSPAPRGLYNEQFF. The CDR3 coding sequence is TGTGCCAGCTCACCGGCCCCGAGAGGCCTCTACAATGAGCAGTTCTTC.